This is a list of T cell receptor beta chains from one sample in a study of T-cell reconstitution after alpha-beta-depleted transplantation in children. TCRdb re-derived calls from the PCR reads in MiXCR, one entry per CDR3 protein. The sample lists 900,000 or so distinct CDR3 sequences, around 17% occurring once. Sequenced material: PBMCs, mostly from graft donor cells, taken 360 days after TCRalphabeta/CD19-depleted stem cell transplant. The receptors come from a male patient younger than 18 who had a stem cell transplant for acute lymphoblastic leukemia, so the T cells may come from the graft donor. CDR3s include the opening cysteine and the closing phenylalanine or tryptophan. A D gene is named only where the DNA matches it firmly. Part of the rows lack a size; the others show once, few, many or a class for expanded clones.

J: TRBJ2-7; length: 9; V: TRBV12-3/TRBV12-4; size: many; D: -; CDR3: CASIYEQYF; DNA: TGTGCCAGTATCTACGAGCAGTACTTC
J: TRBJ2-7; length: 14; V: TRBV7-9; size: few; D: -; CDR3: CASSLPGLPYEQYF; DNA: TGTGCCAGCAGCTTACCTGGGCTTCCCTACGAGCAGTACTTC
J: TRBJ2-1; length: 18; V: TRBV5-1; size: -; D: -; CDR3: CASSSIGSTVSSYNEQFF; DNA: TGCGCCAGCAGCTCGATCGGGTCCACGGTGAGCTCCTACAATGAGCAGTTCTTC
J: TRBJ1-1; length: 16; V: TRBV12-3/TRBV12-4; size: -; D: -; CDR3: CASSFYAPGGGTEAFF; DNA: TGTGCCAGCAGTTTTTATGCCCCGGGAGGGGGGACTGAAGCTTTCTTT
J: TRBJ2-5; length: 15; V: TRBV20-1; size: -; D: -; CDR3: CSARRTASSSETQYF; DNA: TGCAGTGCCAGAAGGACAGCCTCTTCCTCGGAGACCCAGTACTTC
J: TRBJ1-3; length: 15; V: TRBV2; size: few; D: TRBD1; CDR3: CASRTDRVSGNTIYF; DNA: TGTGCCAGCCGAACTGACAGGGTCTCTGGAAACACCATATATTTT
J: TRBJ2-1; length: 13; V: TRBV29-1; size: few; D: -; CDR3: CSAGDGAYNEQFF; DNA: TGCAGCGCGGGGGACGGTGCCTACAATGAGCAGTTCTTC
J: TRBJ2-3; length: 14; V: TRBV7-3; size: few; D: TRBD2; CDR3: CASSRAGFTDTQYF; DNA: TGTGCCAGCAGCCGAGCGGGATTCACAGATACGCAGTATTTT
J: TRBJ2-1; length: 14; V: TRBV20-1; size: -; D: TRBD2; CDR3: CSAPSGSPRNEQFF; DNA: TGCAGTGCTCCGAGCGGGAGCCCACGCAATGAGCAGTTCTTC
J: TRBJ1-5; length: 14; V: TRBV12-3/TRBV12-4; size: -; D: -; CDR3: CASSPWALFQPQHF; DNA: TGTGCCAGCAGTCCATGGGCCCTTTTTCAGCCCCAGCATTTT
J: TRBJ2-7; length: 14; V: TRBV7-2; size: few; D: -; CDR3: CASSLSENVYEQYF; DNA: TGTGCCAGCAGCTTAAGTGAAAACGTCTACGAGCAGTACTTC
J: TRBJ1-5; length: 14; V: TRBV6-1; size: -; D: TRBD1; CDR3: CASEKDRGYQPQHF; DNA: TGTGCCAGCGAGAAAGACAGGGGGTATCAGCCCCAGCATTTT
J: TRBJ1-1; length: 14; V: TRBV5-6; size: few; D: -; CDR3: CASSLTPPNTEAFF; DNA: TGTGCCAGCAGCCTCACGCCTCCGAACACTGAAGCTTTCTTT
J: TRBJ2-5; length: 13; V: TRBV4-1; size: -; D: -; CDR3: CASSQTPSETQYF; DNA: TGCGCCAGCAGCCAAACCCCCAGCGAGACCCAGTACTTC
J: TRBJ2-7; length: 14; V: TRBV27; size: -; D: -; CDR3: CASSLRQPSYEQYF; DNA: TGTGCCAGCAGTTTAAGACAGCCTTCGTACGAGCAGTACTTC
J: TRBJ2-5; length: 14; V: TRBV4-1; size: -; D: -; CDR3: CASSQQGLQETQYF; DNA: TGCGCCAGCAGCCAACAAGGACTCCAAGAGACCCAGTACTTC
J: TRBJ2-5; length: 16; V: TRBV21-1; size: few; D: -; CDR3: CASSSQERAWGETQYF; DNA: TGTGCCAGCAGCTCCCAGGAGCGGGCCTGGGGGGAGACCCAGTACTTC
J: TRBJ2-1; length: 19; V: TRBV20-1; size: few; D: TRBD1; CDR3: CSARDRDRFLKGFYNEQFF; DNA: TGCAGTGCTAGAGATCGGGACAGGTTCTTAAAGGGGTTTTACAATGAGCAGTTCTTC
J: TRBJ2-7; length: 16; V: TRBV5-1; size: few; D: TRBD1; CDR3: CASSVRTGQISYEQYF; DNA: TGCGCCAGCAGCGTACGGACGGGACAGATCTCCTACGAGCAGTACTTC
J: TRBJ2-1; length: 18; V: TRBV24-1; size: few; D: TRBD1; CDR3: CATSPGTGKENSYNEQFF; DNA: TGTGCCACCAGTCCCGGGACAGGGAAAGAGAACTCCTACAATGAGCAGTTCTTC
J: TRBJ1-4; length: 14; V: TRBV12-3/TRBV12-4; size: few; D: -; CDR3: CASSYRATNEKLFF; DNA: TGTGCCAGCAGTTATAGGGCAACTAATGAAAAACTGTTTTTT
J: TRBJ2-7; length: 14; V: TRBV12-3/TRBV12-4; size: many; D: TRBD1; CDR3: CASSLVPGGSEQYF; DNA: TGTGCCAGCAGTTTAGTTCCAGGGGGTTCCGAGCAGTACTTC
J: TRBJ2-7; length: 14; V: TRBV5-1; size: -; D: -; CDR3: CASSLIMDSYEQYF; DNA: TGCGCCAGCAGCTTGATTATGGACTCCTACGAGCAGTACTTC
J: TRBJ2-7; length: 15; V: TRBV7-9; size: many; D: -; CDR3: CASSLWTGPLYEQYF; DNA: TGTGCCAGCAGCTTGTGGACTGGACCTCTCTACGAGCAGTACTTC
J: TRBJ2-7; length: 13; V: TRBV5-1; size: -; D: -; CDR3: CASSLTSSVEQYF; DNA: TGCGCCAGCAGCTTGACCTCCTCCGTCGAGCAGTACTTC
J: TRBJ2-1; length: 13; V: TRBV6-5; size: few; D: -; CDR3: CASSYGSHNEQFF; DNA: TGTGCCAGCAGTTACGGCAGCCACAATGAGCAGTTCTTC
J: TRBJ1-5; length: 15; V: TRBV7-9; size: few; D: TRBD1; CDR3: CASSSRGGSNQPQHF; DNA: TGTGCCAGCAGCTCCAGAGGGGGCAGCAATCAGCCCCAGCATTTT
J: TRBJ2-7; length: 13; V: TRBV18; size: -; D: -; CDR3: CASSPGPPHEQYF; DNA: TGTGCCAGCTCACCTGGGCCACCCCACGAGCAGTACTTC
J: TRBJ2-1; length: 14; V: TRBV20-1; size: -; D: -; CDR3: CSAPVRLVYNEQFF; DNA: TGCAGTGCTCCGGTCCGACTCGTCTACAATGAGCAGTTCTTC
J: TRBJ1-5; length: 18; V: TRBV7-8; size: -; D: -; CDR3: CASSLAGLRPGFDQPQHF; DNA: TGTGCCAGCAGCTTAGCGGGACTCAGGCCTGGATTTGATCAGCCCCAGCATTTT
J: TRBJ2-3; length: 16; V: TRBV10-2; size: -; D: TRBD2; CDR3: CASSDPTRLAGDTQYF; DNA: TGCGCCAGCAGTGATCCTACGAGACTAGCAGGAGATACGCAGTATTTT
J: TRBJ2-5; length: 15; V: TRBV24-1; size: few; D: TRBD1; CDR3: CATSDPTGPGETQYF; DNA: TGTGCCACCAGTGATCCGACAGGGCCGGGGGAGACCCAGTACTTC
J: TRBJ2-7; length: 11; V: TRBV20-1; size: many; D: -; CDR3: CSAGGGLEQYF; DNA: TGCAGTGCCGGAGGAGGGCTCGAGCAGTACTTC
J: TRBJ2-3; length: 15; V: TRBV7-7; size: few; D: -; CDR3: CASSLAYSSTDTQYF; DNA: TGTGCCAGCAGCTTAGCCTACAGTAGCACAGATACGCAGTATTTT
J: TRBJ2-1; length: 16; V: TRBV9; size: once; D: -; CDR3: CASSTTGLFQNNEQFF; DNA: TGTGCCAGCAGCACAACCGGACTTTTCCAGAACAATGAGCAGTTCTTC
J: TRBJ2-2; length: 16; V: TRBV4-1; size: -; D: -; CDR3: CASSLVLGTNTGELFF; DNA: TGCGCCAGCAGCCTAGTTCTAGGGACGAACACCGGGGAGCTGTTTTTT
J: TRBJ2-3; length: 15; V: TRBV10-3; size: few; D: TRBD2; CDR3: CAIGSYSGIADTQYF; DNA: TGTGCCATCGGTAGCTATAGCGGGATCGCAGATACGCAGTATTTT
J: TRBJ2-3; length: 15; V: TRBV27; size: many; D: -; CDR3: CASSMSGPAADTQYF; DNA: TGTGCCAGCAGTATGAGCGGGCCCGCAGCAGATACGCAGTATTTT
J: TRBJ2-6; length: 14; V: TRBV5-1; size: -; D: -; CDR3: CASHFLSGANVLTF; DNA: TGCGCCAGTCACTTCCTCTCTGGGGCCAACGTCCTGACTTTC
J: TRBJ2-3; length: 15; V: TRBV5-1; size: few; D: TRBD2; CDR3: CASSLEGLGTDTQYF; DNA: TGCGCCAGCAGCTTGGAAGGACTAGGAACAGATACGCAGTATTTT
J: TRBJ1-6; length: 19; V: TRBV7-8; size: -; D: -; CDR3: CASSLISGATGLNNSPLHF; DNA: TGTGCCAGCAGCTTAATTTCGGGCGCTACGGGACTGAATAATTCACCCCTCCACTTT
J: TRBJ1-6; length: 13; V: TRBV20-1; size: few; D: -; CDR3: CSVYREIGSPLHF; DNA: TGCAGTGTGTACAGGGAGATAGGTTCACCCCTCCACTTT
J: TRBJ2-7; length: 17; V: TRBV2; size: -; D: -; CDR3: CASSEFSEASSSYEQYF; DNA: TGTGCCAGCAGTGAATTTAGTGAGGCGTCTAGCTCCTACGAGCAGTACTTC
J: TRBJ2-7; length: 11; V: TRBV29-1; size: -; D: -; CDR3: CSVTGYYEQYF; DNA: TGCAGCGTTACGGGGTACTACGAGCAGTACTTC
J: TRBJ1-1; length: 14; V: TRBV5-4; size: few; D: -; CDR3: CASSGERVDTEAFF; DNA: TGTGCCAGCAGCGGGGAAAGGGTTGACACTGAAGCTTTCTTT
J: TRBJ2-1; length: 18; V: TRBV3-1; size: -; D: TRBD2; CDR3: CASTNRRSGRADYNEQFF; DNA: TGTGCCAGCACCAACCGGCGTAGCGGGAGGGCCGATTACAATGAGCAGTTCTTC
J: TRBJ2-4; length: 15; V: TRBV28; size: many; D: -; CDR3: CASSSSGSGKNIQYF; DNA: TGTGCCAGCAGTTCCAGCGGATCAGGCAAAAACATTCAGTACTTC
J: TRBJ1-1; length: 15; V: TRBV5-6; size: few; D: -; CDR3: CASSLDPQLGAEAFF; DNA: TGTGCCAGCAGCTTGGATCCCCAGCTTGGCGCTGAAGCTTTCTTT
J: TRBJ2-5; length: 16; V: TRBV9; size: -; D: TRBD1; CDR3: CASSVSGDSRQETQYF; DNA: TGTGCCAGCAGCGTAAGTGGGGACAGCCGGCAAGAGACCCAGTACTTC
J: TRBJ1-2; length: 11; V: TRBV12-3/TRBV12-4; size: many; D: -; CDR3: CASSRGVGYTF; DNA: TGTGCCAGCAGTCGAGGGGTAGGCTACACCTTC
J: TRBJ1-5; length: 11; V: TRBV7-3; size: few; D: -; CDR3: CASSANQPQHF; DNA: TGTGCCAGCAGCGCGAATCAGCCCCAGCATTTT
J: TRBJ2-3; length: 16; V: TRBV7-8; size: few; D: TRBD2; CDR3: CASSFVPGTSRRRGYF; DNA: TGTGCCAGCAGCTTCGTCCCGGGGACTAGCCGGCGGAGGGGGTATTTT
J: TRBJ2-6; length: 23; V: TRBV5-1; size: -; D: TRBD2; CDR3: CASSALGAQPLAGVHSGANVLTF; DNA: TGCGCCAGCAGCGCACTTGGAGCCCAACCACTAGCGGGAGTTCACTCTGGGGCCAACGTCCTGACTTTC
J: TRBJ2-7; length: 15; V: TRBV27; size: -; D: TRBD1; CDR3: CASSRTGGGGYEQYF; DNA: TGTGCCAGCAGTCGAACAGGGGGAGGAGGCTACGAGCAGTACTTC